This T cell receptor beta chain was sequenced in a study of T cell repertoires in cytomegalovirus infection. Germline assignment: CDR1 GTSNPN and CDR2 SVGIG (reference sequence). The CDR3 extends over 16 amino acids. V dropped 4 bases and J dropped 1 base, with 18 bases sitting between them. About this clonotype: Its cognate antigen is unknown.

TCRdb reanalysed the reads using MiXCR and keeps one entry per CDR3 protein. The sample consists of some 130,000 distinct CDR3 sequences, approximately 30% of them appearing once. The specimen was CD8+ T cells from cultured PBMCs, collected from culture after CMV antigen stimulation. This TCR was recovered from a human donor in good health (CMV status not recorded). Some clones in this sample may be carry-over from other donors' samples. The rearrangement links TRBV30 to TRBJ2-3; a weak D match, TRBD1 (6 bases). The CDR3 loop is CAWNDVRDKGTDTQYF. The CDR3 DNA sequence: TGTGCCTGGAATGATGTCCGGGACAAGGGCACAGATACGCAGTATTTT.